The rows below give T cell receptor beta chains drawn from one sample of a study of cytomegalovirus exposure and HLA in healthy donors. The repertoire was sequenced with immunoSEQ multiplex PCR; TCRdb's copy has only in-frame clones and lacks some. In the table there are 130,000 or so clones, 75% of which are singletons. The sequenced sample consisted of PBMCs. These TCRs come from a woman between 35 and 50 years old in good health and CMV-seropositive. CDR3s include the opening cysteine and the closing phenylalanine or tryptophan. The D gene is left open where the match is weak. Expanded clones get a size class; other rows say once, few or many, or leave the size out.

TRBJ2-3	NA	NA	TRBV30	TGTGCCACTCAGCGGGGACACACAGATACGCAGTATTTT	CATQRGHTDTQYF
TRBJ2-1	TRBD1	NA	TRBV7-3	TGTGCCAGCAGCACGACAGGGGGCTCCTACAATGAGCAGTTCTTC	CASSTTGGSYNEQFF
TRBJ1-2	TRBD1	NA	TRBV2	TGTGCCAGCAGTGAAACAGGGGCGGACTATGGCTACACCTTC	CASSETGADYGYTF
TRBJ1-4	TRBD1	NA	TRBV2	TGTGCCAGCAGTAACCGACAGGGGGAGGAAAAACTGTTTTTT	CASSNRQGEEKLFF
TRBJ1-5	TRBD1	NA	TRBV7-9	TGTGCCAGCAGCTTAGAGGGGGACAGATATCAGCCCCAGCATTTT	CASSLEGDRYQPQHF
TRBJ1-4	TRBD1	NA	TRBV2	TGTGCCAGCAGCATAGAGGGGGCAGATGAAAAACTGTTTTTT	CASSIEGADEKLFF
TRBJ1-5	NA	NA	TRBV29-1	TGCAGCGTTGAAGGGGTAAAGGGCAGGGCAATTTATCAGCCCCAGCATTTT	CSVEGVKGRAIYQPQHF
TRBJ2-1	NA	many	TRBV5-1	TGCGCCAGCAGCTTTATACCGGACACAGGCTACAATGAGCAGTTCTTC	CASSFIPDTGYNEQFF
TRBJ1-1	NA	NA	TRBV2	TGTGCCAGCAACAGGGAGACCACTGAAGCTTTCTTT	CASNRETTEAFF
TRBJ2-5	TRBD2	NA	TRBV7-6	TGTGCCAGCAGCTTAATGGGACTAAAGGAGACCCAGTACTTC	CASSLMGLKETQYF
TRBJ2-7	NA	NA	TRBV6-7	TGTGCCAGCAGTTACCTAGGCAGCATACACTACGAGCAGTACTTC	CASSYLGSIHYEQYF
TRBJ1-1	NA	NA	TRBV27	TGTGCCAGCAGTTTGCGGATTCGTGGCACTGAAGCTTTCTTT	CASSLRIRGTEAFF
TRBJ2-3	NA	NA	TRBV6-5	TGTGCCAGCAGTCTAGCGTTTACAGATACGCAGTATTTT	CASSLAFTDTQYF
TRBJ1-3	TRBD1	few	TRBV29-1	TGCAGCGTTAATCCTCTCCAGGGGGCCGGAAACACCATATATTTT	CSVNPLQGAGNTIYF
TRBJ1-2	NA	few	TRBV28	TGTGCCAGCAGTCTACCTACCCTGGGTAGGGGCAACTACTATGACTATGGCTACACCTTC	CASSLPTLGRGNYYDYGYTF
TRBJ1-1	NA	few	TRBV6-4	TGTGCCAGCAGCCATACAGCGAACACTGAAGCTTTCTTT	CASSHTANTEAFF
TRBJ2-3	NA	NA	TRBV20-1	TGCAGTGGGACAAACACAGATACGCAGTATTTT	CSGTNTDTQYF
TRBJ2-2	NA	NA	TRBV29-1	TGCAGCGTTGGCCAGGGGGGTGCCCAAATCGGGGAGCTGTTTTTT	CSVGQGGAQIGELFF